Sequencing of this T cell receptor beta chain was carried out in a study of cytomegalovirus exposure and HLA in healthy donors. Germline V lookup: CDR1 MGHRA, CDR2 YSYEKL. The CDR3 runs to 15 residues. J lost 7 bases, V lost 2 bases, and 5 bases had no gene match. Study results and caveats: Most CMV-associated TCR beta chains appeared HLA-restricted in a later analysis.

A note on this clone: What it binds is not known.

The PCR made use of 60 Vbeta and 13 Jbeta primers. Clones were read by immunoSEQ multiplex PCR, and TCRdb kept only the in-frame ones, dropping some. The sample lists 200,000 or so clones, 70% to 85% seen once, with approximately 3.9% in the top ten. The V call is TRBV4-1, the J call TRBJ2-2; TRBD1 matches at 9 bases. This clonotype was obtained from a male donor in good health and CMV-seronegative. Material: PBMCs. The CDR3 loop reads CASSQRQGDGGELFF. In DNA form, the CDR3 reads TGCGCCAGCAGCCAACGACAGGGGGACGGCGGGGAGCTGTTTTTT.